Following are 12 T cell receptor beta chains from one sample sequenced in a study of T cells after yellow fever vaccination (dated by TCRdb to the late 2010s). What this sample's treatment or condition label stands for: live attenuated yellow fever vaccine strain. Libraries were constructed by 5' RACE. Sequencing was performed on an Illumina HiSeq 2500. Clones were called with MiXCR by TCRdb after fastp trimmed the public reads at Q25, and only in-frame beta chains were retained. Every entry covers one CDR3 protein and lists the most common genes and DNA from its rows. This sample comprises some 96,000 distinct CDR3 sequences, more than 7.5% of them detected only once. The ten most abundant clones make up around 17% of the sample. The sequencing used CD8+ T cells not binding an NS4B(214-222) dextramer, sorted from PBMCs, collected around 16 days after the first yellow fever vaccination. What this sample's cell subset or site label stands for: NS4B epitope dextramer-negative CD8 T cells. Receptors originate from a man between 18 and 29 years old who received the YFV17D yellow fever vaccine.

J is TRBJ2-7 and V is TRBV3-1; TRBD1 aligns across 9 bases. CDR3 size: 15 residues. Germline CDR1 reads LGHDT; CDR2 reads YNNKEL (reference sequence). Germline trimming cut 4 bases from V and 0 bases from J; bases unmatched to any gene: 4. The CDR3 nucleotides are TGTGCCAGCAGCCCGGGACAGGGCCCCTCCTACGAGCAGTACGTC. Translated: CASSPGQGPSYEQYV.

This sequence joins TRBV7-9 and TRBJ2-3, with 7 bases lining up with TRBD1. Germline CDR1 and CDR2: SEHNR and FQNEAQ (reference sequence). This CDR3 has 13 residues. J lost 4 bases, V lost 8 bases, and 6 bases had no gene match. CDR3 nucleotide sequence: TGTGCCAGCGTACAGGGGTTGTCAGATACGCAGTATTTT. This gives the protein CASVQGLSDTQYF.

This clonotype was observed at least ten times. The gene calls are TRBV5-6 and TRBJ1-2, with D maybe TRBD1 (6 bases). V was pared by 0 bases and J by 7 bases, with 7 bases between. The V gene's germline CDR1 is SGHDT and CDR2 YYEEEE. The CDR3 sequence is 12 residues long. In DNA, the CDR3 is TGTGCCAGCAGCTTGGAGGGGGTTGGCTACACCTTC. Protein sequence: CASSLEGVGYTF.

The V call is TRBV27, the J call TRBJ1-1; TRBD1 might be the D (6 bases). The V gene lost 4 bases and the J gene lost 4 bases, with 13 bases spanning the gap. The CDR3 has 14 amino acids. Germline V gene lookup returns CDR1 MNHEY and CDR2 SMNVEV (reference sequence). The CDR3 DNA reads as TGTGCCAGCAGTTCGGGGGGGCAGCCCACTGAAGCTTTCTTT. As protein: CASSSGGQPTEAFF.

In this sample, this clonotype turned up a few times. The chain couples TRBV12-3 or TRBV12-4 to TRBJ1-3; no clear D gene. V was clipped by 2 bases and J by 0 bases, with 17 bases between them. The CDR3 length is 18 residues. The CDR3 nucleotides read TGTGCCAGCAGTTTATCCCAGAGAGAGTTAAGCTCTGGAAACACCATATATTTT. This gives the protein CASSLSQRELSSGNTIYF.

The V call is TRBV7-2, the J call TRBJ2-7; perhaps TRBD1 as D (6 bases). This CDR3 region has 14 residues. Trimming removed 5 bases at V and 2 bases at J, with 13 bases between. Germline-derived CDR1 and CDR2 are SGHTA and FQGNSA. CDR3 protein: CASSPPDSTYEQYF. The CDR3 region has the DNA TGTGCCAGCAGCCCTCCGGACAGCACCTACGAGCAGTACTTC.

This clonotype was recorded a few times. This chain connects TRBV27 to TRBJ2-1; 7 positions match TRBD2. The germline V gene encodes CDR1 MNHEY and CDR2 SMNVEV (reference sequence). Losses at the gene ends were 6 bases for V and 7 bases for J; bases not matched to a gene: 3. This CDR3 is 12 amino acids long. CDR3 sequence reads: CASSRSGNEQFF. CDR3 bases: TGTGCCAGCAGCCGTAGCGGGAATGAGCAGTTCTTC.

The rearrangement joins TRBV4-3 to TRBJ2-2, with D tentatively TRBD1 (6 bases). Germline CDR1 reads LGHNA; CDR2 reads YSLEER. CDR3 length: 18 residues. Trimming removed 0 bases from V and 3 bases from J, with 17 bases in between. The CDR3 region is CASSQDRHRVDHTGELFF. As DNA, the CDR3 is TGCGCCAGCAGCCAAGACCGCCACAGGGTGGATCACACCGGGGAGCTGTTTTTT.

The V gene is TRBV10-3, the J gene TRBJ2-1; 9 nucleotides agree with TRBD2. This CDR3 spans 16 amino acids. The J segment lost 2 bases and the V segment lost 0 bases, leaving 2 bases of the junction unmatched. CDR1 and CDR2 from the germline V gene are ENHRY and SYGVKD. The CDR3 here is CAISESASGAYNEQFF. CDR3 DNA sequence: TGTGCCATCAGTGAGTCGGCTAGCGGGGCCTACAATGAGCAGTTCTTC.

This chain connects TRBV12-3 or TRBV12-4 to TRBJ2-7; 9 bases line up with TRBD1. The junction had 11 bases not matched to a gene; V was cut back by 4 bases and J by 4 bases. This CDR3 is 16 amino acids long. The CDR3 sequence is CASSSSTGQGLYEQYF. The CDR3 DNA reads TGTGCCAGCAGTTCGAGTACGGGACAGGGCCTATACGAGCAGTACTTC.

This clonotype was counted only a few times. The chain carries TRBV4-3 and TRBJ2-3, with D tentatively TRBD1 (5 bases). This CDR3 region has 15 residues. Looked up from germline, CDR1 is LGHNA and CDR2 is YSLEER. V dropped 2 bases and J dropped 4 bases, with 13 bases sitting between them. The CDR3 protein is CASSQQGMGPDTQYF. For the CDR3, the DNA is TGCGCCAGCAGCCAACAGGGCATGGGCCCAGATACGCAGTATTTT.

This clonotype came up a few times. CDR3 sequence (DNA): TGCGCCAGCAGCCAAGGGACAGCCATGAACACTGAAGCTTTCTTT. This translates into CASSQGTAMNTEAFF. The chain uses TRBV4-1 and TRBJ1-1, with a weak D call TRBD1 (6 bases). CDR1 is MGHRA and CDR2 is YSYEKL in the germline V gene. The CDR3 is made up of 15 amino acids. Trimming removed 1 base from V and 0 bases from J, with 9 bases in between.